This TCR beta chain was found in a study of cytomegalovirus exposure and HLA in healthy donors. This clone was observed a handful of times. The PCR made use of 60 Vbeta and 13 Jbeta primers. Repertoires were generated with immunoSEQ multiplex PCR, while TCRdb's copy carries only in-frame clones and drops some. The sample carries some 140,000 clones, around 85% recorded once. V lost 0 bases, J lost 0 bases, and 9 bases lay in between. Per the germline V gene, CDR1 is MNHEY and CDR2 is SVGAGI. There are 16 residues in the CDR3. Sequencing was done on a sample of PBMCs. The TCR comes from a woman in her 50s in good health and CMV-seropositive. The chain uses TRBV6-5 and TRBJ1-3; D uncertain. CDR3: CASSYSVQFSGNTIYF. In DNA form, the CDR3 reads TGTGCCAGCAGTTACTCTGTACAGTTCTCTGGAAACACCATATATTTT.